This T cell receptor beta chain was captured by sequencing in a study of neoadjuvant anti-PD-1 for oral cavity cancer. As for the study in general: Non-progressing patients received a fourth nivolumab dose near day 43, then surgery on days 50-56.

Time point described: after neoadjuvant nivolumab, at surgical resection. V was pared by 6 bases and J by 1 base, with 15 bases between. The CDR3 covers 15 residues. Germline V CDR1 and CDR2: MNHEY, SVGAGI. Profiled with immunoSEQ multiplex PCR; TCRdb holds only in-frame clones, not every one. Of 25,000 to 40,000 clones in the sample, around four fifths were seen once. The source of this sequence is a person aged 35-80 years with oral cavity squamous cell carcinoma. The sequencing here drew on PBMCs, taken after nivolumab (anti-PD-1) treatment. The chain is built from TRBV6-5 and TRBJ1-1; D perhaps matches TRBD1 (5 bases). CDR3 DNA sequence: TGTGCCAGCAGAACTTCAGGGACGGGGAACACTGAAGCTTTCTTT. This sequence encodes CASRTSGTGNTEAFF.